Included here is one T cell receptor beta chain sequence, with context. The antigen remains unidentified. The data derive from a study of shared clonotypes between healthy human individuals. V lost 0 bases and J 3 bases, leaving 6 bases between the germline ends. CDR1 is SGHDN, CDR2 FVKESK, per germline. The CDR3 consists of 13 residues. The repertoire was sequenced with immunoSEQ multiplex PCR; TCRdb's copy has only in-frame clones and lacks some. Of roughly 1,600,000 clones in the sample, 98% to 99% were seen once. Study observations and caveats: Despite large depth, rarefaction showed incomplete sorted-subset sequencing.

This receptor was identified in a man between 25 and 39 years old in good health. This chain uses TRBV14 with TRBJ2-7; D unresolved. The sequencing input was naive CD4+ T cells sorted from blood. Subset of the sample: CD45RA+ positively selected. CDR3 bases: TGTGCCAGCAGCCAAGAGAACAGCTACGAGCAGTACTTC. Translated: CASSQENSYEQYF.